This T cell receptor beta chain was identified in a study of T cell responses to AZD1222 COVID-19 vaccine. Recipients boosted at about 4 weeks or about 12 weeks are pooled. Data came from immunoSEQ multiplex PCR; TCRdb stores just in-frame clones and leaves some out. This sample yields over 55,000 clones, of which 83% are seen a single time; approximately 5.9% belongs to the top ten. The sample holds one count of this clone. Its antigen is unknown. This CDR3 has 18 residues. General observations from the study: Unmutated regions of variants are reportedly targeted by nearly half of spike-specific TCRs. White British ancestry dominated among donors, who included more females, and clonal diversity was possibly underestimated. Dominant CD4 TCR responses targeted spike regions 160-218 and 743-854.

J is TRBJ2-7 and V is TRBV12-2; the tabulated D call, TRBD1, remains unverified against the DNA. TRBV12-2 is deemed a pseudogene. The clonotype comes from an adult who received the AZD1222 COVID-19 vaccine. Sample: peripheral blood, taken 28 days after the second AZD1222 dose. CDR3 loop: CASRLGDYRGLKSYEQYF. Written as DNA, the CDR3 is TGTGCAAGTCGCTTAGGGGATTACAGGGGACTTAAGTCCTACGAGCAGTACTTC.